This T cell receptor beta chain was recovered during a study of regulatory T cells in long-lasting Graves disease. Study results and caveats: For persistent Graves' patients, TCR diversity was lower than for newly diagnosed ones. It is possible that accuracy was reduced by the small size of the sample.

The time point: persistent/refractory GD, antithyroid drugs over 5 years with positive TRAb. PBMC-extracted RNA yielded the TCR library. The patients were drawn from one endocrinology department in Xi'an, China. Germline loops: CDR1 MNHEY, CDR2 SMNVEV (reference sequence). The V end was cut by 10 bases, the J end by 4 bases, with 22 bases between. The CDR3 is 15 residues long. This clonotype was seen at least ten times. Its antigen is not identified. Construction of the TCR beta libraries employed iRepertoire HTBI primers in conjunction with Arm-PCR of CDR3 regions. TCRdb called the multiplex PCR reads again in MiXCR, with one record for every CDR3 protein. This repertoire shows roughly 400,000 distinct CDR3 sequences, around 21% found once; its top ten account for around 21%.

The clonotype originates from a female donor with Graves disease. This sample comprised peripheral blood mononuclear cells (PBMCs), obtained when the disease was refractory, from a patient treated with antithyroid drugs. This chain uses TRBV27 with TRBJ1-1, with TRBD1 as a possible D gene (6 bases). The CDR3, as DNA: TGTGCCACCCAGCCCGGGGGGCGGCAGTTCACTGAAGCTTTCTTT. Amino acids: CATQPGGRQFTEAFF.